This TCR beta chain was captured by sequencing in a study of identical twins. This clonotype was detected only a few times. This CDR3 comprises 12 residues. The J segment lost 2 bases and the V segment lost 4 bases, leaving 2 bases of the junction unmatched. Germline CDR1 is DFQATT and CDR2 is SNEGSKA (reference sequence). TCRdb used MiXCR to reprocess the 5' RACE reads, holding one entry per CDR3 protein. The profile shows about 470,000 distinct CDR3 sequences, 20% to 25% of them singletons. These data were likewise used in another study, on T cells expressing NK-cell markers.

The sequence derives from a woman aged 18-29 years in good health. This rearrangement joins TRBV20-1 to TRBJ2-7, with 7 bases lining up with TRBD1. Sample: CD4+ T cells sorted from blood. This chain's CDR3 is CSATTGPYEQYF. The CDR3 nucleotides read TGCAGTGCTACGACAGGGCCCTACGAGCAGTACTTC.